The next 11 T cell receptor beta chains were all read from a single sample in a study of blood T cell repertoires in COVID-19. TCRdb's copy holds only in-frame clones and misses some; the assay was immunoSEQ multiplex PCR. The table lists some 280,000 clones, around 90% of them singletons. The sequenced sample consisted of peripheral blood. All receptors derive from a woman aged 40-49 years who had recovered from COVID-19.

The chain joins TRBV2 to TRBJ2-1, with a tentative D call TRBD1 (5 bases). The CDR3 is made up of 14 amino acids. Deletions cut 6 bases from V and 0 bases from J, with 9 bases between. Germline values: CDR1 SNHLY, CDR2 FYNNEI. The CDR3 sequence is CASRMGPSYNEQFF. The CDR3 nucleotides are TGTGCCAGCAGGATGGGGCCCTCCTACAATGAGCAGTTCTTC.

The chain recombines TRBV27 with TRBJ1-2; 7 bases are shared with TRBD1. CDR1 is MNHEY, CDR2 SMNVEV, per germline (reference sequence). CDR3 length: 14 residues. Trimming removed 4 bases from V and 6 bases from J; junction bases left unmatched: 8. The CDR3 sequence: CASSSRQGIHGYTF. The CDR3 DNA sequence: TGTGCCAGCAGTTCTCGACAGGGTATTCATGGCTACACCTTC.

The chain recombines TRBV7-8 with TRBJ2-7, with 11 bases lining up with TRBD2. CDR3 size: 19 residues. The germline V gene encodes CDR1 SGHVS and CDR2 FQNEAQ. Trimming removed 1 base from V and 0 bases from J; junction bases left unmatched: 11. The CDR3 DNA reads TGTGCCAGCAGCTTAGAACTTAGCGGGAGGGCCCTAAGCTCCTACGAGCAGTACTTC. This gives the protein CASSLELSGRALSSYEQYF. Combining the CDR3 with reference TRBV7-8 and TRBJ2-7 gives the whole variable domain GAGVSQSPRYKVAKRGQDVALRCDPISGHVSLFWYQQALGQGPEFLTYFQNEAQLDKSGLPSDRFFAERPEGSVSTLKIQRTQQEDSAVYLCASSLELSGRALSSYEQYFGPGTRLTVT.

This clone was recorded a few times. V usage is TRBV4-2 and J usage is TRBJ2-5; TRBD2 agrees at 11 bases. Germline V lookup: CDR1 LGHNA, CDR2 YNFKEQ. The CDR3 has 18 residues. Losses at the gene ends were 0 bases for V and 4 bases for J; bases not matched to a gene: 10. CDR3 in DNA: TGTGCCAGCAGCCAAGAGGGGCTAGCGGGAGGCCAGGCAGAGACCCAGTACTTC. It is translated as CASSQEGLAGGQAETQYF.

Here the CDR3 DNA reads TGTGCCAGCAGCGAGCGGACAGGGGGCTCCCAACTGTTTTTT. Protein: CASSERTGGSQLFF. V gene TRBV11-2 combines with J gene TRBJ1-4; TRBD1 agrees at 11 bases. The CDR3 has 14 amino acids. V was clipped by 5 bases and J by 12 bases; unmatched bases: 8. Germline CDR1 reads SGHAT; CDR2 reads FQNNGV.

The CDR3 nucleotides are TGCGCCAGCAGCTTGGAAACAGGGACGGGGCAGCCCCAGCATTTT. It yields the protein CASSLETGTGQPQHF. The V call is TRBV5-1, the J call TRBJ1-5; tentatively, D is TRBD1 (6 bases). From germline, CDR1 is SGHRS and CDR2 YFSETQ. This CDR3 has 15 amino acids. Trimming stripped 0 bases from V and 7 bases from J, with 14 bases between. The whole variable domain, remainder taken from reference TRBV5-1 and TRBJ1-5, is KAGVTQTPRYLIKTRGQQVTLSCSPISGHRSVSWYQQTPGQGLQFLFEYFSETQRNKGNFPGRFSGRQFSNSRSEMNVSTLELGDSALYLCASSLETGTGQPQHFGDGTRLSIL.

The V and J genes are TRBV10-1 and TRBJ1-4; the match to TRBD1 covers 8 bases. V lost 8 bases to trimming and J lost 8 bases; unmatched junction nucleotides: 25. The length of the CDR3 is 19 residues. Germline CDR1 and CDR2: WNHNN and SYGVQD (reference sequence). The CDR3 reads CASGVRGLGITPSREKLFF. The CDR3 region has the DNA TGCGCCAGCGGGGTCAGGGGGCTAGGTATTACCCCGTCTCGAGAAAAACTGTTTTTT.

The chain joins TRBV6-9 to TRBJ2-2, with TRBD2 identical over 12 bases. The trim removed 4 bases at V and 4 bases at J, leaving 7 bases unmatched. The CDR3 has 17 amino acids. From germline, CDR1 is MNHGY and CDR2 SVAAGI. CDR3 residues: CASSSRLAGVPTGELFF. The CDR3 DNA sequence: TGTGCCAGCAGTTCCAGACTAGCGGGAGTCCCCACCGGGGAGCTGTTTTTT.

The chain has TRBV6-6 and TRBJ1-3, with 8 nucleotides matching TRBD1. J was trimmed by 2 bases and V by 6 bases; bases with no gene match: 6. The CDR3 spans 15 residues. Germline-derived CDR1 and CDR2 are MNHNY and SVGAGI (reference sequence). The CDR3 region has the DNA TGTGCCAGCAGAAACGGACAGGGTGCTGGAAACACCATATATTTT. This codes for CASRNGQGAGNTIYF.

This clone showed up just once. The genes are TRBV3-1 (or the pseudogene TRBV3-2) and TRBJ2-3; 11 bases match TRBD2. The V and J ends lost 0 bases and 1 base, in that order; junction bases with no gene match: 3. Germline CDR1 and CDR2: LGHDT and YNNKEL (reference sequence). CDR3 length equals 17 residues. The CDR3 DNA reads TGTGCCAGCAGCCAAGATGCGGGACTAGCGGGCACAGATACGCAGTATTTT. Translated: CASSQDAGLAGTDTQYF.

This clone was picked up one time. CDR3 region: CSVERAPGGTEAFF. CDR3 DNA sequence: TGCAGCGTTGAAAGGGCTCCGGGGGGCACTGAAGCTTTCTTT. This chain joins TRBV29-1 and TRBJ1-1, with D possibly TRBD1 on 5 matching bases. The germline V and J ends were trimmed by 2 bases and 4 bases, with 14 bases remaining between them. This CDR3 contains 14 residues. Germline assignment: CDR1 SQVTM and CDR2 ANQGSEA.